The 30 T cell receptor beta chains listed next were all sequenced from one sample in a study of OX40 agonist ivuxolimab in advanced cancers. Sequenced by immunoSEQ multiplex PCR; TCRdb stores in-frame clones only, minus some. Among under 90,000 clones listed, under 95% were seen once. Source: CD4+ or CD8+ T cells sorted from blood, taken in a trial of the OX40 agonist ivuxolimab. These TCRs come from an adult with an advanced solid tumor such as melanoma, head and neck, liver or kidney cancer.

The CDR3 reads CASSQDRARGLAGLSGANVLTF. DNA of the CDR3: TGCGCCAGCAGCCAAGATAGAGCCCGGGGACTAGCGGGCCTCTCTGGGGCCAACGTCCTGACTTTC. The genes are TRBV4-1 and TRBJ2-6, with TRBD2 matching over 12 bases. The V and J ends lost 0 bases and 0 bases, in that order; junction bases with no gene match: 12. Per germline, CDR1 MGHRA and CDR2 YSYEKL. The CDR3 consists of 22 residues.

The chain employs TRBV19 and TRBJ1-3; D is uncertain. V lost 3 bases and J lost 0, with 9 bases in between. CDR1 is LNHDA, CDR2 SQIVND, per germline (reference sequence). This CDR3 has 15 amino acids. The CDR3 spells CASSMSPSSGNTIYF. CDR3 nucleotide sequence: TGTGCCAGTAGTATGTCCCCTTCCTCTGGAAACACCATATATTTT.

This clone has just a few counts. CDR3 region: CASSTGTDFYGYTF. In DNA, the CDR3 is TGTGCCAGCAGTACCGGGACAGACTTCTATGGCTACACCTTC. The chain employs TRBV28 and TRBJ1-2; TRBD1 matches at 7 bases. Trimming cost V 5 bases and J 4 bases; bases outside gene matches: 7. Germline V gene sequence: CDR1 MDHEN, CDR2 SYDVKM. The CDR3 totals 14 residues.

J is TRBJ1-5 and V is TRBV27; D ambiguous. Germline lookup yields CDR1 MNHEY and CDR2 SMNVEV (reference sequence). The CDR3 consists of 16 residues. The V gene lost 5 bases and the J gene lost 2 bases, with 16 bases spanning the gap. In DNA, the CDR3 is TGTGCCAGCAGTGTGGGAGGAGGCTTTGGCAATCAGCCCCAGCATTTT. This gives the protein CASSVGGGFGNQPQHF.

The rearrangement joins TRBV4-1 to TRBJ1-5, with D possibly being TRBD1 (6 bases). V was clipped by 6 bases and J by 5 bases, with 8 bases between them. Germline-derived CDR1 and CDR2 are MGHRA and YSYEKL. The CDR3 length is 12 residues. The CDR3 here is CASRGGDQPQHF. The CDR3 DNA sequence: TGCGCCAGCAGAGGGGGGGATCAGCCCCAGCATTTT.

The chain has TRBV19 and TRBJ2-7; 10 nucleotides align to TRBD1. In germline, CDR1 is LNHDA, CDR2 SQIVND (reference sequence). The CDR3 contains 15 residues. With 1 base clipped from V and 3 bases from J, the junction kept 3 bases outside the gene matches. The CDR3 region has the DNA TGTGCCAGTAGTATAGGACAGGGGGCAGTCTACGAGCAGTACTTC. This translates into CASSIGQGAVYEQYF.

The chain carries TRBV5-4 and TRBJ2-1; D possibly corresponds to TRBD2 (6 bases). The germline CDR1 and CDR2 sequences are SGHNT and YYREEE (reference sequence). This CDR3 has 16 amino acids. The V end was cut by 0 bases, the J end by 10 bases, with 20 bases between. This CDR3 is CASSLDEKLLAREQFF. Written as DNA, the CDR3 is TGTGCCAGCAGCTTGGATGAAAAATTACTAGCCCGGGAGCAGTTCTTC.

CDR3 sequence (DNA): TGTGCCAGCAGTTACTCGAGAGGGCAAACCGACACTGAAGCTTTCTTT. Protein sequence: CASSYSRGQTDTEAFF. The chain combines TRBV6-5 with TRBJ1-1; no definite D call. Trimming stripped 0 bases from V and 3 bases from J, with 14 bases between. From germline, CDR1 is MNHEY and CDR2 SVGAGI. The CDR3 has 16 residues.

The chain combines TRBV14 with TRBJ2-7, with a weak D call TRBD2 (6 bases). The CDR3 runs 14 residues. Trimming stripped 4 bases from V and 5 bases from J, with 15 bases between. CDR1 SGHDN and CDR2 FVKESK come from the germline V gene. The CDR3 sequence: CASSPRDWIDEQYF. The CDR3 nucleotides read TGTGCCAGCAGCCCCCGGGACTGGATCGACGAGCAGTACTTC.

V usage is TRBV28 and J usage is TRBJ2-7, with 7 bases matching TRBD1. CDR3 length: 14 amino acids. V was clipped by 6 bases and J by 2 bases; unmatched bases: 7. CDR1 is MDHEN and CDR2 is SYDVKM in the germline V gene. CDR3 residues: CASRVPGQAYEQYF. In nucleotides, the CDR3 is TGTGCCAGCAGGGTCCCTGGACAGGCCTACGAGCAGTACTTC. The full variable domain, completed using reference TRBV28 and TRBJ2-7, is DVKVTQSSRYLVKRTGEKVFLECVQDMDHENMFWYRQDPGLGLRLIYFSYDVKMKEKGDIPEGYSVSREKKERFSLILESASTNQTSMYLCASRVPGQAYEQYFGPGTRLTVT.

The chain couples TRBV7-9 to TRBJ2-5; D ambiguous. The CDR3 is 14 residues long. CDR1 and CDR2 (germline): SEHNR, FQNEAQ (reference sequence). Trimming stripped 2 bases from V and 1 base from J, with 8 bases between. CDR3 in DNA: TGTGCCAGCAGCTTACAGTCTCTCCAAGAGACCCAGTACTTC. It encodes CASSLQSLQETQYF.

This sequence joins TRBV5-1 and TRBJ1-4; a possible D gene is TRBD1 (6 bases). CDR3 length: 15 residues. V was cut by 0 bases and J by 6 bases, with 12 bases left in between. Germline V gene data show CDR1 as SGHRS and CDR2 as YFSETQ. DNA of the CDR3: TGCGCCAGCAGCTTGGGGTGGGGGCGCGATGAAAAACTGTTTTTT. Protein sequence: CASSLGWGRDEKLFF.

This chain joins TRBV4-1 and TRBJ2-5; D may be TRBD2 (6 bases). The V gene's germline CDR1 is MGHRA and CDR2 YSYEKL. V lost 0 bases and J lost 7, with 12 bases in between. This CDR3 has 14 amino acids. The CDR3, as DNA: TGCGCCAGCAGCCAAGATTCCCGGCGGGGGACCCAGTACTTC. Its translation: CASSQDSRRGTQYF.

The chain has TRBV19 and TRBJ1-2, with D unresolved. The germline V and J ends were trimmed by 2 bases and 2 bases, with 9 bases remaining between them. The germline V gene has CDR1 LNHDA and CDR2 SQIVND (reference sequence). The CDR3 runs to 14 residues. The CDR3 coding sequence is TGTGCCAGTAGTATAATCGTAGGAAACTATGGCTACACCTTC. Protein sequence: CASSIIVGNYGYTF.

The chain has TRBV19 and TRBJ1-1, with D hard to call. The CDR3 has 15 amino acids. Deletions cut 1 base from V and 6 bases from J, with 15 bases between. Per the germline V gene, CDR1 is LNHDA and CDR2 is SQIVND (reference sequence). The CDR3, as DNA: TGTGCCAGTAGTATAGGGGAGGGAATCTTTGCTGAAGCTTTCTTT. This translates into CASSIGEGIFAEAFF.

This clone was seen only once. This chain links TRBV6-5 with TRBJ2-3; D is perhaps TRBD2 (6 bases). V was pared by 9 bases and J by 4 bases, with 17 bases between. The CDR3 consists of 14 residues. Germline V gene lookup returns CDR1 MNHEY and CDR2 SVGAGI. CDR3 sequence (DNA): TGTGCCAGTTGCGGGGATGGGAGCGCAGATACGCAGTATTTT. Translating it yields CASCGDGSADTQYF.

This chain links TRBV29-1 with TRBJ2-5, with D possibly being TRBD1 (5 bases). The J call may not be correct, given that the DNA end is closer to TRBJ2-7. Per the germline V gene, CDR1 is SQVTM and CDR2 is ANQGSEA. The CDR3 runs 12 residues. CDR3 nucleotides: TGCAGCGTTGCCAGGGATAGCTACGAGCAGTACTTC. This gives the protein CSVARDSYEQYF.

V gene TRBV4-3 combines with J gene TRBJ1-2, with D unresolved. Looked up from germline, CDR1 is LGHNA and CDR2 is YSLEER. The CDR3 sequence is 14 residues long. The V end lost 0 bases, the J end lost 3 bases, and 8 bases lay between the germline ends. CDR3 DNA sequence: TGCGCCAGCAGCCAAGATAACAGTGACTATGGCTACACCTTC. This encodes CASSQDNSDYGYTF.

Concerning this clone: The sample has other DNA sequences that encode this CDR3 too. V is TRBV6-5 and J is TRBJ2-7; D call uncertain. Trimming shortened V by 0 bases and J by 4 bases, and 7 bases separated the two germline ends. Germline V CDR1 and CDR2: MNHEY, SVGAGI. The CDR3 extends over 13 amino acids. Written as DNA, the CDR3 is TGTGCCAGCAGTTACTCAGAGTCTTACGAGCAGTACTTC. Translated, it gives CASSYSESYEQYF.

This clone was recorded only once. The J gene is TRBJ1-2, the V gene TRBV6-1, with D maybe TRBD1 (6 bases). The CDR3 consists of 14 residues. CDR1 and CDR2 (germline): MNHNS, SASEGT. V shed 6 bases and J shed 4 bases, with 15 bases lying between them. The CDR3 sequence is CASRGVWTAYGYTF. CDR3 bases: TGTGCCAGCAGGGGGGTATGGACAGCCTATGGCTACACCTTC.

V and J are TRBV4-3 and TRBJ2-7; perhaps TRBD1 as D (6 bases). Trimming removed 0 bases at V and 3 bases at J, with 12 bases between. Germline loops: CDR1 LGHNA, CDR2 YSLEER. This CDR3 is 15 amino acids long. CDR3: CASSQDSGQIYEQYF. CDR3 bases: TGCGCCAGCAGCCAAGATTCAGGACAGATCTACGAGCAGTACTTC.

The chain recombines TRBV25-1 with TRBJ2-1; D is uncertain. V shed 7 bases and J shed 7 bases, with 14 bases lying between them. The CDR3 consists of 13 residues. Germline values: CDR1 MGHDK, CDR2 SYGVNS. In nucleotides, the CDR3 is TGTGCCAGCACCAATCCCTCCGGGAATGAGCAGTTCTTC. This translates into CASTNPSGNEQFF.

This chain connects TRBV2 to TRBJ2-7; TRBD1 aligns across 9 bases. Germline-derived CDR1 and CDR2 are SNHLY and FYNNEI. V was clipped by 6 bases and J by 4 bases; unmatched bases: 13. This CDR3 spans 16 amino acids. The CDR3 region is CASRANRDRDPYEQYF. The DNA of the CDR3 is TGTGCCAGCAGGGCAAATCGGGACAGGGACCCTTACGAGCAGTACTTC.

V usage is TRBV9 and J usage is TRBJ2-3; perhaps TRBD2 as D (5 bases). Per the germline V gene, CDR1 is SGDLS and CDR2 is YYNGEE. Between the trimmed V and J ends, which lost 0 bases and 3 bases, there was a span of 8 bases. This CDR3 has 14 residues. Written as DNA, the CDR3 is TGTGCCAGCAGCGTAGCGGGATATACAGATACGCAGTATTTT. Its protein is CASSVAGYTDTQYF. Together with reference TRBV9 and TRBJ2-3, the CDR3 gives the full variable domain: DSGVTQTPKHLITATGQRVTLRCSPRSGDLSVYWYQQSLDQGLQFLIQYYNGEERAKGNILERFSAQQFPDLHSELNLSSLELGDSALYFCASSVAGYTDTQYFGPGTRLTVL.

This clone showed up just once. This chain connects TRBV27 to TRBJ1-1; D is perhaps TRBD1 (5 bases). This CDR3 region has 14 residues. Deletions cut 6 bases from V and 0 bases from J, with 11 bases between. CDR1 and CDR2 (germline): MNHEY, SMNVEV (reference sequence). In DNA form, the CDR3 reads TGTGCCAGCAGCCTGGGGGTCGTGAACACTGAAGCTTTCTTT. It yields the protein CASSLGVVNTEAFF.

This chain uses TRBV19 with TRBJ2-3, with D unclear. The CDR3 is made up of 15 amino acids. V was clipped by 7 bases and J by 0 bases, with 14 bases between them. Germline lookup yields CDR1 LNHDA and CDR2 SQIVND (reference sequence). The CDR3 DNA reads as TGTGCCAGTATGGCCGGGTGGGCTAGCACAGATACGCAGTATTTT. It translates to CASMAGWASTDTQYF.

The chain carries TRBV5-4 and TRBJ1-2, with 8 bases aligning to TRBD1. The junction had 7 bases not matched to a gene; V was cut back by 4 bases and J by 2 bases. The CDR3 extends over 15 amino acids. CDR1 is SGHNT, CDR2 YYREEE, per germline (reference sequence). Here the CDR3 DNA reads TGTGCCAGCAGCGCGGGGGACAGGCTAAACTATGGCTACACCTTC. This encodes CASSAGDRLNYGYTF.

The chain joins TRBV9 to TRBJ2-7; D possibly uses TRBD1 or TRBD2 (5 bases each). Germline V gene data show CDR1 as SGDLS and CDR2 as YYNGEE. The V end lost 4 bases, the J end lost 7 bases, and 21 bases lay between the germline ends. CDR3 length equals 15 residues. The CDR3 loop reads CASSSPGRAGGEQYF. As DNA, the CDR3 is TGTGCCAGCAGCTCCCCAGGGCGTGCCGGCGGGGAGCAGTACTTC. Full variable domain (remainder filled in from reference TRBV9 and TRBJ2-7): DSGVTQTPKHLITATGQRVTLRCSPRSGDLSVYWYQQSLDQGLQFLIQYYNGEERAKGNILERFSAQQFPDLHSELNLSSLELGDSALYFCASSSPGRAGGEQYFGPGTRLTVT.

The chain recombines TRBV4-1 with TRBJ1-5; D is undetermined. Germline V gene data show CDR1 as MGHRA and CDR2 as YSYEKL. V dropped 0 bases and J dropped 4 bases, with 10 bases sitting between them. The CDR3 length is 15 residues. Here the CDR3 DNA reads TGCGCCAGCAGCCAAGATGTTAGGGTGAATCAGCCCCAGCATTTT. Translated, it gives CASSQDVRVNQPQHF.

V usage is TRBV5-8 and J usage is TRBJ2-3; TRBD1 might be the D (5 bases). Germline CDR1 reads SGHTS; CDR2 reads YDEGEE. This CDR3 region has 15 residues. With 4 bases removed from V and 4 bases from J, the gap between germline ends came to 16 bases. The CDR3 DNA reads TGTGCCAGCAGCCCCGGCCAGGGTGAGGCAGATACGCAGTATTTT. Translated: CASSPGQGEADTQYF. The full variable domain, its missing parts supplied by reference TRBV5-8 and TRBJ2-3, is EAGVTQSPTHLIKTRGQQATLRCSPISGHTSVYWYQQALGLGLQFLLWYDEGEERNRGNFPPRFSGRQFPNYSSELNVNALELEDSALYLCASSPGQGEADTQYFGPGTRLTVL.